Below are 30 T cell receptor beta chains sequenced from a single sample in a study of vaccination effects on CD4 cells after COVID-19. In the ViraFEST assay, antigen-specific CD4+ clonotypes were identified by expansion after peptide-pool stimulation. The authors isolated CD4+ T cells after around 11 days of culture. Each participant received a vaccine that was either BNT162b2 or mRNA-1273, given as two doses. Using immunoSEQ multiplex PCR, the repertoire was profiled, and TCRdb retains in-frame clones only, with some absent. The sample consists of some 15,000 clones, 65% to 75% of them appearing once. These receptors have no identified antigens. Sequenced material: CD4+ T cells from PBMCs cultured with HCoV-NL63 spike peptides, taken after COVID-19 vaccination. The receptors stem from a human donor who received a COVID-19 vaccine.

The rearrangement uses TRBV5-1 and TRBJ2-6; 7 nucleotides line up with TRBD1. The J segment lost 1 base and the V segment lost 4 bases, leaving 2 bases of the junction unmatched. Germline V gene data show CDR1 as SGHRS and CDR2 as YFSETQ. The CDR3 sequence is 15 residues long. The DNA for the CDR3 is TGCGCCAGCAGCCAGACAGGGTCTGGGGCCAACGTCCTGACTTTC. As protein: CASSQTGSGANVLTF.

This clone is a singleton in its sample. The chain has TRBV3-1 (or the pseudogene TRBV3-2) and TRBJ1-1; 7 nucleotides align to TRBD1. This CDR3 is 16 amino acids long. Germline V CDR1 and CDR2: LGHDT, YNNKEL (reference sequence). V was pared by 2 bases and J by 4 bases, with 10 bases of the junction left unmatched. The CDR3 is CASSQPTGVLRTEAFF. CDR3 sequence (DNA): TGTGCCAGCAGCCAACCCACAGGGGTTTTGCGCACTGAAGCTTTCTTT.

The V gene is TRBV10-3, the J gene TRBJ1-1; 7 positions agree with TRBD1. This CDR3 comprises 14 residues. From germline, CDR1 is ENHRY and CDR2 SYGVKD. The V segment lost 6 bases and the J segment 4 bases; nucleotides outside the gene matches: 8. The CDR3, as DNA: TGTGCCATCAGCTTGGACCCAGGGGGCACTGAAGCTTTCTTT. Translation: CAISLDPGGTEAFF.

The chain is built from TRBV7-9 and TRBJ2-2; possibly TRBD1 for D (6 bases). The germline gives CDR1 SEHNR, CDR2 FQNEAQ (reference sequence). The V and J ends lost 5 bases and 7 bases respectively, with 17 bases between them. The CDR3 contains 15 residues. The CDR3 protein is CASSLGTPRGGELFF. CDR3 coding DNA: TGTGCCAGCAGCCTCGGGACACCTAGGGGCGGGGAGCTGTTTTTT.

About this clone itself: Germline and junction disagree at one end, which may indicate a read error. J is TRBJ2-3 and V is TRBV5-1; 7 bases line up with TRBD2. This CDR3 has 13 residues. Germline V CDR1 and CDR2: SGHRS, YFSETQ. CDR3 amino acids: CASTLGGADTQYF. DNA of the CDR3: TGCGCCAGCACCTTGGGGGGGGCAGATACGCAGTATTTT.

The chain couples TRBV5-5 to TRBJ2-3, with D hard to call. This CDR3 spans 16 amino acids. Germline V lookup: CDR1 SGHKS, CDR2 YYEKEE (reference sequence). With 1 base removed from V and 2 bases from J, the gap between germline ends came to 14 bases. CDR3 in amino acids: CASSLFRSSATDTQYF. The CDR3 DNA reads TGTGCCAGCAGCTTGTTTAGGTCAAGCGCCACAGATACGCAGTATTTT.

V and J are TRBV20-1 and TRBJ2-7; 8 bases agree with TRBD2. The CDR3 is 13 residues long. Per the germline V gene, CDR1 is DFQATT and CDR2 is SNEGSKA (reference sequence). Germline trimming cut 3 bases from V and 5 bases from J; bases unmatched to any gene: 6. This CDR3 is CSASPGGRDEQYF. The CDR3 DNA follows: TGCAGTGCTAGTCCGGGAGGGCGGGACGAGCAGTACTTC.

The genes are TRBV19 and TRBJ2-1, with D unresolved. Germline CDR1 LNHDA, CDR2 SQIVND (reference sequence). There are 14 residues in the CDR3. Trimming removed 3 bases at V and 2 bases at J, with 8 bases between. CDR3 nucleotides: TGTGCCAGTAGTATTACCTCGACCTACAATGAGCAGTTCTTC. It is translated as CASSITSTYNEQFF.

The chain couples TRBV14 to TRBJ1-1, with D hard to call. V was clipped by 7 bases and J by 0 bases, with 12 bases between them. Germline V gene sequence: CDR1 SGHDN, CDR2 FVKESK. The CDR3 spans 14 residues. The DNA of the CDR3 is TGTGCCAGCACCCGCAGGTCAATGAACACTGAAGCTTTCTTT. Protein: CASTRRSMNTEAFF.

CDR3 in DNA: TGTGCCAGCAGTTACTATGCGGGCCCAGGAAACACCATATATTTT. Translated, it gives CASSYYAGPGNTIYF. J is TRBJ1-3 and V is TRBV6-5; no clear D. Germline V lookup: CDR1 MNHEY, CDR2 SVGAGI. The ends were cut back, 1 base at V and 4 bases at J, with 11 bases in the middle. This CDR3 contains 15 residues.

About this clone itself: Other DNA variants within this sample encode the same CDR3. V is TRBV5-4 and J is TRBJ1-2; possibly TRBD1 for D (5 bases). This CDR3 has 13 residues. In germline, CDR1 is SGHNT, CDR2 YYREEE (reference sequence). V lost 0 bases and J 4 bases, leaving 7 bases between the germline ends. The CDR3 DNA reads TGTGCCAGCAGCTTGGAGGGGCCCTATGGCTACACCTTC. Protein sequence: CASSLEGPYGYTF.

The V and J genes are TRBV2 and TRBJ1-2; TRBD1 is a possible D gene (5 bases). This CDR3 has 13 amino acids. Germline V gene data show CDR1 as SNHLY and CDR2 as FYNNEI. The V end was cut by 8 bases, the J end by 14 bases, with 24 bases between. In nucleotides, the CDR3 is TGTGCCAGCGGGGATGGCAGCGCGGTGGGGCATACCTTC. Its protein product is CASGDGSAVGHTF.

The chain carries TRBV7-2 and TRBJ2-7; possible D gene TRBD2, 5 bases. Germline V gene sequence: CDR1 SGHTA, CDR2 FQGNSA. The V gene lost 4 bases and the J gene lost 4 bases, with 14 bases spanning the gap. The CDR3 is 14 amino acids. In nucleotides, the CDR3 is TGTGCCAGCAGCTCCGGCTCGAGGGCGTACGAGCAGTACTTC. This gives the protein CASSSGSRAYEQYF. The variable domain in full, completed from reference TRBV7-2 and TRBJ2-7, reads GAGVSQSPSNKVTEKGKDVELRCDPISGHTALYWYRQSLGQGLEFLIYFQGNSAPDKSGLPSDRFSAERTGGSVSTLTIQRTQQEDSAVYLCASSSGSRAYEQYFGPGTRLTVT.

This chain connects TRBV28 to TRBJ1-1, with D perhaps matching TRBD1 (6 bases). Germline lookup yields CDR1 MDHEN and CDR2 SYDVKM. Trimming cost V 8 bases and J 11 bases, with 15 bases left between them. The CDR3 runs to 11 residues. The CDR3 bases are TGTGCCAGCCGGGAGACAGGCGGGGCTTTCTTT. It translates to CASRETGGAFF.

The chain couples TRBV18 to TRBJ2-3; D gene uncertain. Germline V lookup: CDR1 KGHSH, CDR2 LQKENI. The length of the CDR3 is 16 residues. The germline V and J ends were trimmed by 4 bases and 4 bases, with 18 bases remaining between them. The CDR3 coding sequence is TGTGCCAGCTCACTTGGACCCCCCGGAGTCGCAGATACGCAGTATTTT. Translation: CASSLGPPGVADTQYF.

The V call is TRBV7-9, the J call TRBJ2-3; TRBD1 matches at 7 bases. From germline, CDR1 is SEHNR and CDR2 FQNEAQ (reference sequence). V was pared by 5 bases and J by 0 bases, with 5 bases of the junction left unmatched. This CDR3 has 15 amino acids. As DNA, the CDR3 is TGTGCCAGCAGCCCCGGGACAGCTAGCACAGATACGCAGTATTTT. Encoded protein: CASSPGTASTDTQYF.

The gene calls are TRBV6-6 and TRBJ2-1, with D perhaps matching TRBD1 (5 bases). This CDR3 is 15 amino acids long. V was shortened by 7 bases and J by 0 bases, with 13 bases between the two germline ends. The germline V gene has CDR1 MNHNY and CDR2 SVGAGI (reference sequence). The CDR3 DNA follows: TGTGCCAGCACCCCAAGACAGAGCTCCTACAATGAGCAGTTCTTC. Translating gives CASTPRQSSYNEQFF.

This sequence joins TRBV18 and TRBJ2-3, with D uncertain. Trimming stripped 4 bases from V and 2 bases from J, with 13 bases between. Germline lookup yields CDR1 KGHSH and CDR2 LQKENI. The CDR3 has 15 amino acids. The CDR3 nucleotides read TGTGCCAGCTCACGACTCCCCGGTAACACAGATACGCAGTATTTT. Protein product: CASSRLPGNTDTQYF.

CDR3 in DNA: TGTGCCAGCCGGGACAGGGGGGATGAAAAACTGTTTTTT. The encoded protein is CASRDRGDEKLFF. The gene calls are TRBV6-5 and TRBJ1-4, with 11 bases lining up with TRBD1. CDR1 MNHEY and CDR2 SVGAGI come from the germline V gene. V dropped 8 bases and J dropped 6; count of bases not matched to a gene: 2. This CDR3 comprises 13 residues.

CDR3 nucleotides: TGTGCCAGCAGTCGATCAGACAGTCTGGGGGAGCAGTTCTTC. Encoded protein: CASSRSDSLGEQFF. This rearrangement joins TRBV2 to TRBJ2-1, with D possibly being TRBD1 (5 bases). The CDR3 is 14 residues long. Germline lookup yields CDR1 SNHLY and CDR2 FYNNEI. Trimming took off 5 bases at V and 10 bases at J, with 18 bases between the two ends.

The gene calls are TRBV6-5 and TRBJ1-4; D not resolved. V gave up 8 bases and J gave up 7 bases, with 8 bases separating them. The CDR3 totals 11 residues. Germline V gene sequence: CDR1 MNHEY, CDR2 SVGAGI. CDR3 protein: CASRSVEKLFF. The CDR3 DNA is TGTGCCAGCCGGTCAGTTGAAAAACTGTTTTTT.

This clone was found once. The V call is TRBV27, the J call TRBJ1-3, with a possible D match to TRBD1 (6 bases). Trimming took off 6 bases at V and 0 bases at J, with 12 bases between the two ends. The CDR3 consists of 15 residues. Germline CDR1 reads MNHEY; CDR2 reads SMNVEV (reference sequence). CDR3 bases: TGTGCCAGCAGGCCGACAGGTTTCTCTGGAAACACCATATATTTT. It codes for CASRPTGFSGNTIYF.

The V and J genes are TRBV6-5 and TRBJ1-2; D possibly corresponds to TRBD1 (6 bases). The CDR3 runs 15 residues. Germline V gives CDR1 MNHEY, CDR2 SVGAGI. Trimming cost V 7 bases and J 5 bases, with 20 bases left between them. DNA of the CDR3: TGTGCCAGCACCGGACGCCCCGGCAGGGGATATGGCTACACCTTC. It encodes CASTGRPGRGYGYTF.

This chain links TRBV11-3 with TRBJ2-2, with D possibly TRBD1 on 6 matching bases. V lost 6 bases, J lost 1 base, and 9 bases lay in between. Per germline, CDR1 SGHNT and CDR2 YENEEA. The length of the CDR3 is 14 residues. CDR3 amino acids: CASSSDRNTGELFF. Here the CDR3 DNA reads TGTGCCAGCAGTTCGGACAGGAACACCGGGGAGCTGTTTTTT. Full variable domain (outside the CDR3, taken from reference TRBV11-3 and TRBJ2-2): EAGVVQSPRYKIIEKKQPVAFWCNPISGHNTLYWYLQNLGQGPELLIRYENEEAVDDSQLPKDRFSAERLKGVDSTLKIQPAELGDSAVYLCASSSDRNTGELFFGEGSRLTVL.

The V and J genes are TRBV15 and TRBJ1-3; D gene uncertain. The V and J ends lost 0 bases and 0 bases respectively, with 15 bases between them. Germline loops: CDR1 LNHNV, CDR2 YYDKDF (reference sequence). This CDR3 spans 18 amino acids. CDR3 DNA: TGTGCCACCAGCAGAGATCTAGGCACTCTACCCTCTGGAAACACCATATATTTT. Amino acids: CATSRDLGTLPSGNTIYF.

This CDR3 is CASSLAGGGNQPQHF. CDR3 nucleotides: TGTGCCAGCAGCTTAGCCGGGGGCGGCAATCAGCCCCAGCATTTT. The chain is built from TRBV5-5 and TRBJ1-5, with TRBD1 as a possible D gene (6 bases). The CDR3 length is 15 residues. CDR1 and CDR2 from the germline V gene are SGHKS and YYEKEE (reference sequence). With 2 bases removed from V and 2 bases from J, the gap between germline ends came to 11 bases.

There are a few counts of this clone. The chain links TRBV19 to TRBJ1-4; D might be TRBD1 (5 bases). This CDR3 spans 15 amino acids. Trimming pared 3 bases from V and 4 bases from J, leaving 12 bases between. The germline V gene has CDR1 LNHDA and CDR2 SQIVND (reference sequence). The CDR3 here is CASSIGGGGNEKLFF. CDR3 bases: TGTGCCAGTAGTATCGGGGGAGGCGGTAATGAAAAACTGTTTTTT.

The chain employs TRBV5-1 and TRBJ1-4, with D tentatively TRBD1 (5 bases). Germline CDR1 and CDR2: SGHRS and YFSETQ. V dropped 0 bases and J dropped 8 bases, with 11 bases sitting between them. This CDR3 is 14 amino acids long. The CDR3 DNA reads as TGCGCCAGCAGCTTGGCAGGGAAGGGAGAAAAACTGTTTTTT. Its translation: CASSLAGKGEKLFF. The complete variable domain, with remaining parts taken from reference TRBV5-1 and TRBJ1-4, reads KAGVTQTPRYLIKTRGQQVTLSCSPISGHRSVSWYQQTPGQGLQFLFEYFSETQRNKGNFPGRFSGRQFSNSRSEMNVSTLELGDSALYLCASSLAGKGEKLFFGSGTQLSVL.

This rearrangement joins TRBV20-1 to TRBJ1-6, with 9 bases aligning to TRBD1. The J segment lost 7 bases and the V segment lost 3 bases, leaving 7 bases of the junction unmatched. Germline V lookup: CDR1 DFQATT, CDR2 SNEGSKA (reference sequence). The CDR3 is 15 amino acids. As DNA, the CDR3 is TGCAGTGCTAGTAAGGGGACAGGGCAAAATTCACCCCTCCACTTT. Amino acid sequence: CSASKGTGQNSPLHF.

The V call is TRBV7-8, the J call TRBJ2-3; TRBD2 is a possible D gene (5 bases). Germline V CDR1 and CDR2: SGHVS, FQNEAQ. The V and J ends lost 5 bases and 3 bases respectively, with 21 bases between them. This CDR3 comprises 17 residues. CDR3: CASSGSGGLSSTDTQYF. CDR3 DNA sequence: TGTGCCAGCAGCGGTTCCGGCGGACTGTCTTCAACAGATACGCAGTATTTT.